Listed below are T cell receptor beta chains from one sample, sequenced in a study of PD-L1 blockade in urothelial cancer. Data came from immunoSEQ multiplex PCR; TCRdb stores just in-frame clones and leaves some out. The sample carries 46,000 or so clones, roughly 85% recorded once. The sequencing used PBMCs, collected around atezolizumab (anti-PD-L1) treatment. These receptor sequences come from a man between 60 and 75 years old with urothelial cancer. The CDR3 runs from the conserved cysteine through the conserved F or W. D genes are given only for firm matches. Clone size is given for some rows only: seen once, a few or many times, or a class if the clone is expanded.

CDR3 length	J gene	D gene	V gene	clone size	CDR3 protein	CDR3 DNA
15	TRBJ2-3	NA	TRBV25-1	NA	CASKRGGGGTDTQYF	TGTGCCAGCAAAAGGGGGGGAGGGGGCACAGATACGCAGTATTTT
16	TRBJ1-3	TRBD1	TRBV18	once	CASSRPTGFSGNTIYF	TGTGCCAGCTCACGCCCGACAGGGTTCTCTGGAAACACCATATATTTT
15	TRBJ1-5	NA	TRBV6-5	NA	CASSYSVQNNQPQHF	TGTGCCAGCAGTTACTCGGTTCAGAACAATCAGCCCCAGCATTTT
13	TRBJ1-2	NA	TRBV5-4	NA	CASSFDRSEGYTF	TGTGCCAGCAGCTTCGACAGGTCCGAGGGCTACACCTTC
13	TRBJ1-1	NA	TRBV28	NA	CASSLLRGPEAFF	TGTGCCAGCAGTTTATTGCGGGGTCCTGAAGCTTTCTTT
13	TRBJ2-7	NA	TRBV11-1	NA	CASSLGGPYEQYF	TGTGCCAGCAGCCTTGGCGGTCCCTACGAGCAGTACTTC
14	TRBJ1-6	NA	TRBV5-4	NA	CASSLRLGDSPLHF	TGTGCCAGCAGCTTGCGGTTAGGGGATTCACCCCTCCACTTT
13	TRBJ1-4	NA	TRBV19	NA	CASTDWNNEKLFF	TGTGCCAGTACGGACTGGAATAATGAAAAACTGTTTTTT
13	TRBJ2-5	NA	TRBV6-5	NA	CASSYRGQETQYF	TGTGCCAGCAGTTACAGGGGGCAAGAGACCCAGTACTTC
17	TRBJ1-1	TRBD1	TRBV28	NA	CASSLGTGGFFRAEAFF	TGTGCCAGCAGTCTCGGGACAGGGGGCTTCTTTCGTGCTGAAGCTTTCTTT
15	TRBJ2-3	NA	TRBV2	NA	CASSRRLIASDTQYF	TGTGCCAGCAGCAGAAGGTTGATAGCGTCAGATACGCAGTATTTT
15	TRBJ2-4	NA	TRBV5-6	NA	CASSLRNTYQNIQYF	TGTGCCAGCAGCCTCAGGAACACCTACCAAAACATTCAGTACTTC
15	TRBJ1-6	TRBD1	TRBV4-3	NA	CASSLGTGRASPLHF	TGCGCCAGCAGCCTAGGGACAGGGAGGGCTTCACCCCTCCACTTT
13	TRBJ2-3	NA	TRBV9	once	CASSVVPADTQYF	TGTGCCAGCAGCGTAGTGCCAGCAGATACGCAGTATTTT
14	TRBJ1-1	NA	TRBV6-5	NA	CASSLRGGVTEAFF	TGTGCCAGCAGCTTGAGGGGGGGGGTCACTGAAGCTTTCTTT
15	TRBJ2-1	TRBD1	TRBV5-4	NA	CASSPGTGQWVEQFF	TGTGCCAGCAGTCCCGGGACAGGCCAATGGGTTGAGCAGTTCTTC
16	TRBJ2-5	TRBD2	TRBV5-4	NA	CASSPGGTRSVETQYF	TGTGCCAGCAGCCCCGGGGGGACTAGAAGTGTAGAGACCCAGTACTTC
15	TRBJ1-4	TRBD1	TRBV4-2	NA	CASSWQGDRPEKLFF	TGTGCCAGCAGCTGGCAGGGGGACAGACCTGAAAAACTGTTTTTT
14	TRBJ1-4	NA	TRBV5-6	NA	CASSLDRLNEKLFF	TGTGCCAGCAGCTTGGACAGGTTAAATGAAAAACTGTTTTTT
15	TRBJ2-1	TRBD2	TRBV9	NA	CASSLLAGISGEQFF	TGTGCCAGCAGCCTCCTAGCGGGGATCTCGGGGGAGCAGTTCTTC
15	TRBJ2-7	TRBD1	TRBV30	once	CAWSVLGQGNYEQYF	TGTGCCTGGAGTGTACTCGGACAGGGGAACTACGAGCAGTACTTC
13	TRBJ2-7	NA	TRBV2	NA	CAREGRYSYEQYF	TGTGCCAGAGAGGGGAGGTACTCCTACGAGCAGTACTTC
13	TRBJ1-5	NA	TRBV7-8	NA	CASSPGVWQPQHF	TGTGCCAGCAGCCCCGGAGTTTGGCAGCCCCAGCATTTT
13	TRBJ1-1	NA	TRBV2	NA	CASSVDSYTEAFF	TGTGCCAGCAGTGTTGACAGCTACACTGAAGCTTTCTTT
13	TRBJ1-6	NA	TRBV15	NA	CATSQDYNSPLHF	TGTGCCACCAGCCAGGACTATAATTCACCCCTCCACTTT
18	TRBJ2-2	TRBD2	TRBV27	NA	CASSPVGGLAGFAGELFF	TGTGCCAGCAGTCCTGTTGGGGGACTAGCGGGGTTTGCCGGGGAGCTGTTTTTT
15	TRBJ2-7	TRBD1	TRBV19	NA	CASTPDRGRLDEQYF	TGTGCCAGTACTCCGGACAGGGGGCGCCTTGACGAGCAGTACTTC
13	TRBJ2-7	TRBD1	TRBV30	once	CACGTVTSYEQYF	TGTGCCTGCGGGACAGTTACCTCCTACGAGCAGTACTTC
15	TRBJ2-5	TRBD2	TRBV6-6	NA	CASSGLAGVQETQYF	TGTGCCAGCAGTGGACTAGCGGGGGTCCAAGAGACCCAGTACTTC
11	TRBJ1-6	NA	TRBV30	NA	CAWREVGTLHF	TGTGCCTGGAGAGAGGTAGGAACCCTCCACTTT
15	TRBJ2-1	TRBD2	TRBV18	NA	CASSRAGASPDEQFF	TGTGCCAGCTCACGAGCGGGGGCGAGTCCGGATGAGCAGTTCTTC
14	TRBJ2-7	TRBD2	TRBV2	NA	CASRSGGAPYEQYF	TGTGCCAGCAGAAGCGGGGGGGCACCCTACGAGCAGTACTTC
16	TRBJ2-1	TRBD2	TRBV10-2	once	CASSELAGGRYNEQFF	TGCGCCAGCAGTGAACTAGCGGGGGGGCGGTACAATGAGCAGTTCTTC
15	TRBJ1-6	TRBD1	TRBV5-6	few	CASSLSWTGPSPLHF	TGTGCCAGCAGCTTGAGCTGGACAGGGCCCTCACCCCTCCACTTT
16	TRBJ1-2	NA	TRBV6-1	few	CASSDFQQQGYYGYTF	TGTGCCAGCAGTGATTTTCAACAACAGGGTTACTATGGCTACACCTTC
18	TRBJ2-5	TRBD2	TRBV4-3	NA	CASSQDRRAGGPRETQYF	TGCGCCAGCAGCCAAGATCGTCGAGCGGGGGGGCCCAGAGAGACCCAGTACTTC
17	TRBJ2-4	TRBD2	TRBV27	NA	CASSLSGRGGSIDIQYF	TGTGCCAGCAGTTTATCGGGCCGGGGGGGGTCTATTGACATTCAGTACTTC
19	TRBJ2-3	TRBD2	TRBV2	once	CASSERLAGGRAVTDTQYF	TGTGCCAGCAGTGAAAGGCTAGCGGGGGGCCGAGCTGTCACAGATACGCAGTATTTT
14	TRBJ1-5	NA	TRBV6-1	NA	CASSPRQPNQPQHF	TGTGCCAGCAGTCCTCGACAGCCCAATCAGCCCCAGCATTTT
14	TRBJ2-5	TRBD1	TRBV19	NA	CASSVGQGQETQYF	TGTGCCAGTAGTGTTGGACAGGGCCAAGAGACCCAGTACTTC
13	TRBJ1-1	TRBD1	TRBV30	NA	CAWTGGSNTEAFF	TGTGCCTGGACAGGGGGGTCGAACACTGAAGCTTTCTTT
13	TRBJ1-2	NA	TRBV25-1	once	CASSDSRGGGYTF	TGTGCCAGCAGTGACTCCAGGGGAGGGGGCTACACCTTC
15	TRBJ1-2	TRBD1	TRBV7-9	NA	CASSEGTGYNYGYTF	TGTGCCAGCAGCGAAGGGACAGGGTATAACTATGGCTACACCTTC
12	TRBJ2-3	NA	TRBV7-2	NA	CASSSSTDTQYF	TGTGCCAGCAGTTCTAGCACAGATACGCAGTATTTT
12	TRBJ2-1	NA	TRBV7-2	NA	CASSLDRNEQFF	TGTGCCAGCAGCTTAGACAGGAATGAGCAGTTCTTC
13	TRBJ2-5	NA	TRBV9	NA	CASSPHTRETQYF	TGTGCCAGCAGCCCCCATACGAGAGAGACCCAGTACTTC
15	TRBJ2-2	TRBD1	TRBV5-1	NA	CASSFSGGNTGELFF	TGCGCCAGCAGCTTCTCAGGGGGGAACACCGGGGAGCTGTTTTTT